Following are 31 T cell receptor beta chains from one sample sequenced in a study of vaccination effects on CD4 cells after COVID-19. Researchers isolated CD4+ T cells once approximately eleven days of culture had elapsed. Method: immunoSEQ multiplex PCR; TCRdb's copy keeps in-frame clones and lacks some. The sample has approximately 47,000 clones, about 76% seen once. The antigens for these receptors are not known. This specimen consisted of CD4+ T cells from PBMCs cultured without peptide, obtained before COVID-19 vaccination. Receptors originate from a human donor who had a prior SARS-CoV-2 infection.

The rearrangement joins TRBV2 to TRBJ2-2, with TRBD1 identical over 9 bases. The CDR3 is 15 amino acids. Germline CDR1 SNHLY, CDR2 FYNNEI. Losses at the gene ends were 4 bases for V and 1 base for J; bases not matched to a gene: 1. The CDR3 protein is CASSGDRVNTGELFF. The CDR3 DNA follows: TGTGCCAGCAGTGGGGACAGGGTGAACACCGGGGAGCTGTTTTTT.

V usage is TRBV9 and J usage is TRBJ1-6; tentative D call: TRBD1 (5 bases). In germline, CDR1 is SGDLS, CDR2 YYNGEE. V was clipped by 2 bases and J by 7 bases, with 10 bases between them. The CDR3 loop spans 14 amino acids. CDR3 DNA sequence: TGTGCCAGCAGCGTCAGGGTTATGAATTCACCCCTCCACTTT. Its translation: CASSVRVMNSPLHF.

This chain joins TRBV11-2 and TRBJ2-1; D is perhaps TRBD2 (6 bases). The V and J ends lost 5 bases and 1 base respectively, with 15 bases between them. This CDR3 is built from 16 residues. Germline V gene sequence: CDR1 SGHAT, CDR2 FQNNGV. The CDR3 is CASSLLIAVSYNEQFF. CDR3 bases: TGTGCCAGCAGCCTCCTTATAGCGGTGTCCTACAATGAGCAGTTCTTC. The full variable domain, completed using reference TRBV11-2 and TRBJ2-1, is EAGVAQSPRYKIIEKRQSVAFWCNPISGHATLYWYQQILGQGPKLLIQFQNNGVVDDSQLPKDRFSAERLKGVDSTLKIQPAKLEDSAVYLCASSLLIAVSYNEQFFGPGTRLTVL.

The chain is built from TRBV7-6 and TRBJ2-3; 8 bases map to TRBD2. From germline, CDR1 is SGHVS and CDR2 FNYEAQ. Unmatched junction bases numbered 7, after V lost 2 bases and J lost 6 bases. The CDR3 is 15 amino acids. CDR3 sequence (DNA): TGTGCCAGCAGCTTAACGGGAGGGCCAGGGGATACGCAGTATTTT. Residues: CASSLTGGPGDTQYF.

The V and J genes are TRBV19 and TRBJ2-2; 10 bases align to TRBD2. CDR3 size: 16 residues. The V gene end was trimmed by 3 bases and the J gene end by 3 bases; junction bases not matched to a gene: 4. Germline CDR1 reads LNHDA; CDR2 reads SQIVND (reference sequence). The DNA for the CDR3 is TGTGCCAGTAGTATCCAGCGGGGGGGGGACACCGGGGAGCTGTTTTTT. Residues: CASSIQRGGDTGELFF.

V usage is TRBV13 and J usage is TRBJ1-2; 8 positions agree with TRBD1. Trimming cost V 4 bases and J 6 bases; bases outside gene matches: 7. This CDR3 contains 14 residues. Germline CDR1 is PRHDT and CDR2 is FYEKMQ (reference sequence). CDR3 amino acids: CASSYTGGTDGYTF. CDR3 nucleotides: TGTGCCAGCAGCTACACAGGGGGAACGGATGGCTACACCTTC.

The genes are TRBV7-3 and TRBJ2-1, with 9 bases matching TRBD2. The V and J ends lost 5 bases and 10 bases, in that order; junction bases with no gene match: 12. CDR1 is SGHTA and CDR2 is FQGTGA in the germline V gene. There are 15 residues in the CDR3. Here the CDR3 DNA reads TGTGCCAGCAGCCTCGGGACTAGCCCGAGATGGGAGCAGTTCTTC. Its protein is CASSLGTSPRWEQFF.

This clone was found a few times. V usage is TRBV10-2 and J usage is TRBJ2-5; either TRBD1 or TRBD2 may fit D (5 bases each). Trimming cost V 7 bases and J 5 bases, with 17 bases left between them. The CDR3 totals 14 residues. Germline values: CDR1 WSHSY, CDR2 SAAADI. The CDR3 region has the DNA TGCGCCAGCACTGGGGGTAATCTCCTCGAGACCCAGTACTTC. Translating gives CASTGGNLLETQYF.

This clone was detected only once. This rearrangement joins TRBV6-5 to TRBJ1-5; weak D call: TRBD1 (6 bases). Germline V gene data show CDR1 as MNHEY and CDR2 as SVGAGI. The V and J ends lost 6 bases and 5 bases respectively, with 11 bases between them. The CDR3 covers 13 residues. CDR3 in DNA: TGTGCCAGCAGCAGACAGGCCTATCAGCCCCAGCATTTT. It specifies CASSRQAYQPQHF.

The rearrangement links TRBV6-5 to TRBJ1-2, with 7 positions matching TRBD1. CDR1 MNHEY and CDR2 SVGAGI come from the germline V gene. V shed 4 bases and J 13 bases; nucleotides not matched to a gene: 9. This CDR3 is 12 amino acids long. DNA of the CDR3: TGTGCCAGCAGTTCGCGACAGGGACCGCGCACCTTC. The encoded protein is CASSSRQGPRTF.

The V gene is TRBV5-5, the J gene TRBJ1-2; 10 bases match TRBD1. The CDR3 is 18 amino acids. Germline V gene data show CDR1 as SGHKS and CDR2 as YYEKEE (reference sequence). Germline trimming cut 5 bases from V and 0 bases from J; bases unmatched to any gene: 13. CDR3 sequence: CASSQIRDRGRPNYGYTF. DNA of the CDR3: TGTGCCAGCAGTCAAATTCGGGACAGGGGCAGACCTAACTATGGCTACACCTTC.

The chain is built from TRBV4-1 and TRBJ2-2, with 10 bases fitting TRBD2. Trimming took 2 bases from V and 2 from J; bases not matched to a gene: 5. The CDR3 has 17 residues. CDR1 MGHRA and CDR2 YSYEKL come from the germline V gene. This chain's CDR3 is CASSQTSLAGNTGELFF. In DNA, the CDR3 is TGCGCCAGCAGCCAAACATCACTAGCGGGAAACACCGGGGAGCTGTTTTTT.

The J gene is TRBJ2-1, the V gene TRBV15; TRBD2 matches 9 bases. Germline V CDR1 and CDR2: LNHNV, YYDKDF (reference sequence). Germline trimming cut 8 bases from V and 6 bases from J; bases unmatched to any gene: 11. The CDR3 runs to 15 residues. CDR3 DNA: TGTGCCACCGGGACCGGGACTAGCCGTAGCAATGAGCAGTTCTTC. Protein: CATGTGTSRSNEQFF.

This clone was picked up a small number of times. The chain employs TRBV5-6 and TRBJ1-2; 10 bases line up with TRBD1. The CDR3 totals 16 residues. Germline V gives CDR1 SGHDT, CDR2 YYEEEE. V lost 2 bases and J lost 8; bases outside the gene matches: 12. CDR3 in DNA: TGTGCCAGCAGCTTTTGGGACAGGGGATCCTGGGTAGGCTACACCTTC. It translates to CASSFWDRGSWVGYTF.

CDR3 DNA sequence: TGTGCCAGCTCACCACTCTCCAGGTCGTCGGGAGAAGCTTTCTTT. This encodes CASSPLSRSSGEAFF. The chain joins TRBV18 to TRBJ1-1; D gene uncertain. Germline loops: CDR1 KGHSH, CDR2 LQKENI. The CDR3 extends over 15 amino acids. Trimming pared 1 base from V and 8 bases from J, leaving 17 bases between.

This chain connects TRBV7-3 to TRBJ2-7, with D perhaps assigned TRBD1 or TRBD2 (6 bases each). V dropped 2 bases and J dropped 8 bases, with 13 bases sitting between them. The CDR3 runs to 13 residues. Germline V gene data show CDR1 as SGHTA and CDR2 as FQGTGA. CDR3 in DNA: TGTGCCAGCAGCTTAGCTTTGGGGGGCCAGCAGTACTTC. Translation gives CASSLALGGQQYF.

The chain has TRBV7-6 and TRBJ2-7, with 7 bases aligning to TRBD1. The CDR3 has 15 amino acids. Germline lookup yields CDR1 SGHVS and CDR2 FNYEAQ. J was trimmed by 4 bases and V by 5 bases; bases with no gene match: 11. Here the CDR3 DNA reads TGTGCCAGCAGCGCCCAGACAGGGTTCGGGTACGAGCAGTACTTC. It yields the protein CASSAQTGFGYEQYF.

The J gene is TRBJ2-3, the V gene TRBV12-3 or TRBV12-4; D might be TRBD2 (5 bases). The CDR3 spans 13 residues. V was shortened by 5 bases and J by 0 bases, with 6 bases between the two germline ends. CDR3: CASSRTSTDTQYF. The CDR3 bases are TGTGCCAGCAGTCGGACTAGCACAGATACGCAGTATTTT.

This clone was counted a single time. This chain links TRBV7-9 with TRBJ1-2, with no clear D. In germline, CDR1 is SEHNR, CDR2 FQNEAQ (reference sequence). V lost 4 bases to trimming and J lost 9 bases, with 18 bases between them. The CDR3 is 14 amino acids. The CDR3 loop reads CASSSLDHPESYTF. CDR3 DNA sequence: TGTGCCAGCAGCTCCCTGGACCACCCCGAGAGCTACACCTTC.

This chain connects TRBV7-2 to TRBJ2-3, with D perhaps matching TRBD1 (5 bases). CDR3 size: 15 residues. Trimming took 1 base from V and 0 from J, leaving 8 bases between them. Per the germline V gene, CDR1 is SGHTA and CDR2 is FQGNSA. In DNA form, the CDR3 reads TGTGCCAGCAGCTTAGTCAGACAGAGCACAGATACGCAGTATTTT. It specifies CASSLVRQSTDTQYF.

The V and J genes are TRBV20-1 and TRBJ2-1; D ambiguous. CDR3 length: 11 residues. Trimming removed 6 bases from V and 7 bases from J, with 10 bases in between. The germline gives CDR1 DFQATT, CDR2 SNEGSKA (reference sequence). CDR3 region: CSAGNSNEQFF. The CDR3 DNA reads TGCAGTGCCGGAAACTCGAATGAGCAGTTCTTC.

The V and J genes are TRBV6-5 and TRBJ2-7; TRBD2 is a possible D gene (6 bases). The ends were cut back, 0 bases at V and 1 base at J, with 13 bases in the middle. Germline loops: CDR1 MNHEY, CDR2 SVGAGI. This CDR3 is 16 amino acids long. The CDR3 DNA sequence: TGTGCCAGCAGTTACTCGGCCGGGAGTCCATCCTACGAGCAGTACTTC. Amino acid sequence: CASSYSAGSPSYEQYF.

The J gene is TRBJ2-3, the V gene TRBV5-5; D uncertain. V gave up 2 bases and J gave up 5 bases, with 15 bases separating them. This CDR3 region has 15 residues. Germline CDR1 is SGHKS and CDR2 is YYEKEE (reference sequence). The CDR3 DNA reads TGTGCCAGCAGCTTTCTCCCCGCTCGAGAAGATACGCAGTATTTT. This sequence encodes CASSFLPAREDTQYF.

The V call is TRBV19, the J call TRBJ2-5; no reliable D call. The CDR3 length is 13 residues. From germline, CDR1 is LNHDA and CDR2 SQIVND (reference sequence). Trimming removed 3 bases from V and 4 bases from J, with 9 bases in between. CDR3 nucleotide sequence: TGTGCCAGTAGTATGAACTCAGGAGAGACCCAGTACTTC. Amino acids: CASSMNSGETQYF.

The V and J genes are TRBV18 and TRBJ2-6, with a weak D call TRBD1 (6 bases). This CDR3 contains 19 residues. CDR1 and CDR2 (germline): KGHSH, LQKENI. V was pared by 0 bases and J by 1 base, with 16 bases between. For the CDR3, the DNA is TGTGCCAGCTCACCACCGGGTACAGGGCCATCTTCTGGGGCCAACGTCCTGACTTTC. This translates into CASSPPGTGPSSGANVLTF.

The chain couples TRBV6-5 to TRBJ1-6; maybe TRBD1 (5 bases). CDR3 length: 14 residues. In germline, CDR1 is MNHEY, CDR2 SVGAGI. The ends were cut back, 5 bases at V and 6 bases at J, with 11 bases in the middle. CDR3 residues: CASSTAQGNSPLHF. In DNA, the CDR3 is TGTGCCAGCAGTACAGCTCAGGGTAATTCACCCCTCCACTTT.

The chain couples TRBV10-3 to TRBJ1-1, with 9 bases matching TRBD1. Germline CDR1 is ENHRY and CDR2 is SYGVKD. The CDR3 covers 16 residues. The trim removed 3 bases at V and 5 bases at J, leaving 10 bases unmatched. As DNA, the CDR3 is TGTGCCATCAGTGAAACAGGGGACAGGGCAGGGACTGAAGCTTTCTTT. This encodes CAISETGDRAGTEAFF.

This sequence joins TRBV6-5 and TRBJ1-5; no definite D call. Germline V gene data show CDR1 as MNHEY and CDR2 as SVGAGI. Deletions cut 0 bases from V and 4 bases from J, with 7 bases between. The CDR3 contains 14 residues. CDR3: CASSYSGGNQPQHF. CDR3 DNA sequence: TGTGCCAGCAGTTACTCAGGAGGTAATCAGCCCCAGCATTTT.

V and J are TRBV19 and TRBJ1-2; 10 bases are a match to TRBD1. The CDR3 runs to 16 residues. Unmatched junction bases numbered 8, after V lost 3 bases and J lost 4 bases. Germline CDR1 is LNHDA and CDR2 is SQIVND (reference sequence). For the CDR3, the DNA is TGTGCCAGTAGTATTACGGGGACAGGGGCGCTCTATGGCTACACCTTC. This gives the protein CASSITGTGALYGYTF.

The chain couples TRBV5-6 to TRBJ1-1; D gene unclear. The length of the CDR3 is 15 residues. Germline loops: CDR1 SGHDT, CDR2 YYEEEE. Trimming left V 2 bases short and J 0 bases short, with 11 bases between. The CDR3 here is CASSFRQGLNTEAFF. For the CDR3, the DNA is TGTGCCAGCAGCTTTCGACAAGGCCTGAACACTGAAGCTTTCTTT.

This rearrangement joins TRBV27 to TRBJ1-1; D ambiguous. The CDR3 totals 15 residues. The V and J ends lost 5 bases and 0 bases respectively, with 13 bases between them. Germline V lookup: CDR1 MNHEY, CDR2 SMNVEV (reference sequence). CDR3 DNA: TGTGCCAGCAGTCATAGGCTCTACATGAACACTGAAGCTTTCTTT. This encodes CASSHRLYMNTEAFF.